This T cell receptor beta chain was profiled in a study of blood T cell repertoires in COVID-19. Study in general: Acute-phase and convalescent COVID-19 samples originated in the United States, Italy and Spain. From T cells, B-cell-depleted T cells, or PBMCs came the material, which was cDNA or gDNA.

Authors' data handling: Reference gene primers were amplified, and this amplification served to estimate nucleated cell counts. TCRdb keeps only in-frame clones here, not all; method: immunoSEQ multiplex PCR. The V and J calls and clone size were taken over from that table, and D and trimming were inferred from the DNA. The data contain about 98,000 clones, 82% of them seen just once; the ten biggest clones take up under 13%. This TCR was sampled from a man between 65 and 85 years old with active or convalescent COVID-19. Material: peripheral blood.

The DNA of the CDR3 is TGTGCCAGTACCGGGACTAGCGGGGGGGCCGCCTACGAGCAGTACTTC. Translation gives CASTGTSGGAAYEQYF. This chain connects TRBV3-1 (or the pseudogene TRBV3-2) to TRBJ2-7, with 16 bases lining up with TRBD2. CDR1 LGHDT and CDR2 YNNKEL come from the germline V gene (reference sequence). V dropped 9 bases and J dropped 2; count of bases not matched to a gene: 7. The CDR3 runs to 16 residues.